Below are 32 T cell receptor beta chains sequenced from a single sample in a study of T cells after yellow fever vaccination. TCRdb reprocessed the 5' RACE reads with MiXCR, giving one entry per CDR3 protein. This table has 300,000 to 350,000 distinct CDR3 sequences, about 4.5% appearing once. The sequences come from PBMCs, collected 15 days after the yellow fever booster vaccination. The receptors originated from a man in his late teens or twenties who received the YFV17D yellow fever vaccine.

The V call is TRBV18, the J call TRBJ1-6, with D possibly being TRBD1 (5 bases). The CDR3 runs 13 residues. Trimming removed 3 bases at V and 12 bases at J, with 12 bases between. Germline loops: CDR1 KGHSH, CDR2 LQKENI. The CDR3 sequence: CASSPRGAEPLHF. The CDR3 nucleotides are TGTGCCAGCTCACCCCGCGGGGCTGAACCCCTCCACTTT.

This chain connects TRBV7-6 to TRBJ2-3; D call uncertain. CDR1 and CDR2 (germline): SGHVS, FNYEAQ. The CDR3 extends over 15 amino acids. Deletions cut 1 base from V and 1 base from J, with 9 bases between. CDR3 loop: CASSLGVTGTDTQYF. CDR3 DNA: TGTGCCAGCAGCTTAGGGGTGACGGGCACAGATACGCAGTATTTT.

This clonotype occurred a few times. V usage is TRBV6-5 and J usage is TRBJ2-1, with D perhaps being TRBD1 or TRBD2 (5 bases each). Germline V gives CDR1 MNHEY, CDR2 SVGAGI. This CDR3 region has 15 residues. Trimming left V 5 bases short and J 9 bases short, with 20 bases between. CDR3 in DNA: TGTGCCAGCAGTCACCCCTCTGAGTACGGGGCTGAGCAGTTCTTC. It yields the protein CASSHPSEYGAEQFF.

This clonotype was recorded many times. The chain joins TRBV6-2 or TRBV6-3 to TRBJ2-7, with a possible D match to TRBD2 (6 bases). V shed 2 bases and J shed 4 bases, with 9 bases lying between them. Germline V CDR1 and CDR2: MNHEY, SVGEGT. This CDR3 contains 13 residues. CDR3 sequence: CASSYLSGYEQYV. The CDR3 coding sequence is TGTGCCAGCAGTTACCTTAGCGGATACGAGCAGTACGTC.

This clonotype was seen a few times. The rearrangement links TRBV5-1 to TRBJ2-3; 8 bases map to TRBD2. The junction had 7 bases not matched to a gene; V was cut back by 5 bases and J by 5 bases. The CDR3 is made up of 14 amino acids. The germline gives CDR1 SGHRS, CDR2 YFSETQ. CDR3 DNA sequence: TGCGCCAGCAGAGGGCCTCGGGGGGGAGATACGCAGTATTTT. Translated, it gives CASRGPRGGDTQYF.

This clonotype appeared a few times. The genes are TRBV6-1 and TRBJ1-1, with D unresolved. There are 13 residues in the CDR3. Germline CDR1 is MNHNS and CDR2 is SASEGT. The ends were cut back, 8 bases at V and 0 bases at J, with 10 bases in the middle. CDR3 DNA sequence: TGTGCCAGCGGCGGGCATATGAACACTGAAGCTTTCTTT. Translation gives CASGGHMNTEAFF.

The chain uses TRBV5-5 and TRBJ2-6; unclear D gene. Germline-derived CDR1 and CDR2 are SGHKS and YYEKEE (reference sequence). With 0 bases removed from V and 0 bases from J, the gap between germline ends came to 10 bases. The CDR3 extends over 17 amino acids. The CDR3 sequence is CASSLARASSGANVLTF. The CDR3 coding sequence is TGTGCCAGCAGCTTGGCTCGGGCAAGCTCTGGGGCCAACGTCCTGACTTTC. The variable domain in full, with the rest retrieved from reference TRBV5-5 and TRBJ2-6, is DAGVTQSPTHLIKTRGQQVTLRCSPISGHKSVSWYQQVLGQGPQFIFQYYEKEERGRGNFPDRFSARQFPNYSSELNVNALLLGDSALYLCASSLARASSGANVLTFGAGSRLTVL.

This rearrangement joins TRBV4-1 to TRBJ1-1; TRBD1 aligns across 7 bases. CDR3 length: 15 residues. Trimming at V came to 3 bases and at J to 5 bases, leaving 9 bases not matched to a gene. From germline, CDR1 is MGHRA and CDR2 YSYEKL. The CDR3 spells CASSHHDRESTEAFF. The CDR3 DNA reads as TGCGCCAGCAGCCACCACGACAGGGAGAGTACTGAAGCTTTCTTT.

This clonotype has a count of ten or more. One end of the junction is discordant with germline, which a read error may explain. The V and J genes are TRBV7-9 and TRBJ1-1; tentative D call: TRBD1 (5 bases). Per the germline V gene, CDR1 is SEHNR and CDR2 is FQNEAQ (reference sequence). The CDR3 has 13 residues. CDR3 protein: CASSPPGGTGAFF. The CDR3 nucleotides are TGTGCCAGCAGCCCCCCCGGCGGGACTGGAGCTTTCTTT.

This clonotype turned up a few times. The chain links TRBV12-3 or TRBV12-4 to TRBJ1-6; no reliable D call. This CDR3 is built from 12 residues. Trimming cost V 7 bases and J 8 bases, with 9 bases left between them. CDR3 bases: TGTGCCAGCACCGTGGCGGATTCACCCCTCCACTTT. As protein: CASTVADSPLHF.

This rearrangement joins TRBV7-9 to TRBJ1-2; D uncertain. This CDR3 spans 14 amino acids. Looked up from germline, CDR1 is SEHNR and CDR2 is FQNEAQ (reference sequence). With 5 bases removed from V and 8 bases from J, the gap between germline ends came to 18 bases. CDR3 coding DNA: TGTGCCAGCAGCCTCCGGGTCCTAGCCCGGGGCTACACCTTC. It encodes CASSLRVLARGYTF.

This clonotype was detected many times. This rearrangement joins TRBV27 to TRBJ1-6; D is perhaps TRBD1 (5 bases). The CDR3 is made up of 13 amino acids. The ends were cut back, 0 bases at V and 9 bases at J, with 6 bases in the middle. Germline V lookup: CDR1 MNHEY, CDR2 SMNVEV (reference sequence). The CDR3 reads CASSLSGGSPLHF. The DNA of the CDR3 is TGTGCCAGCAGTTTATCGGGGGGTTCACCCCTCCACTTT.

CDR3 DNA sequence: TGTGCCAGCAGTTTATCAGGGCTAAGCTCCTACGAGCAGTACGTC. This encodes CASSLSGLSSYEQYV. This chain links TRBV27 with TRBJ2-7, with no clear D. Trimming took off 0 bases at V and 0 bases at J, with 9 bases between the two ends. The germline V gene has CDR1 MNHEY and CDR2 SMNVEV (reference sequence). The CDR3 loop spans 15 amino acids.

This clonotype came up many times. The gene calls are TRBV20-1 and TRBJ2-3; the match to TRBD2 covers 7 bases. The CDR3 covers 13 residues. From germline, CDR1 is DFQATT and CDR2 SNEGSKA (reference sequence). The CDR3 DNA sequence: TGCAGCTCATACGGCGGGGGAACAGATACGCAGTATTTT. This translates into CSSYGGGTDTQYF.

The J gene is TRBJ2-2, the V gene TRBV15; TRBD1 matches at 9 bases. Germline V gene lookup returns CDR1 LNHNV and CDR2 YYDKDF (reference sequence). The CDR3 runs 20 residues. Germline trimming cut 4 bases from V and 0 bases from J; bases unmatched to any gene: 15. The CDR3 spells CATSTSRTGTGTANTGELFF. The CDR3 bases are TGTGCCACCAGCACATCAAGGACCGGGACAGGGACCGCGAACACCGGGGAGCTGTTTTTT. The full variable domain, with the rest looked up from reference TRBV15 and TRBJ2-2, is DAMVIQNPRYQVTQFGKPVTLSCSQTLNHNVMYWYQQKSSQAPKLLFHYYDKDFNNEADTPDNFQSRRPNTSFCFLDIRSPGLGDTAMYLCATSTSRTGTGTANTGELFFGEGSRLTVL.

The J gene is TRBJ2-3, the V gene TRBV5-4; a possible D gene is TRBD2 (6 bases). The CDR3 spans 17 residues. V lost 2 bases and J 0 bases, leaving 16 bases between the germline ends. Germline lookup yields CDR1 SGHNT and CDR2 YYREEE (reference sequence). CDR3 nucleotides: TGTGCCAGCAGCTTAAAGCGGGTGGGGCCTAGCACAGATACGCAGTATTTT. Translating gives CASSLKRVGPSTDTQYF.

This clonotype has more than one count but fewer than ten. As DNA, the CDR3 is TGTGCCAGCAGCTTAGCATTCTCGGGGTCGAGGGCCTACGAGCAGTACTTC. This gives the protein CASSLAFSGSRAYEQYF. The chain carries TRBV7-2 and TRBJ2-7, with a possible D match to TRBD2 (5 bases). Trimming took off 0 bases at V and 2 bases at J, with 17 bases between the two ends. Looked up from germline, CDR1 is SGHTA and CDR2 is FQGNSA. The CDR3 has 17 residues.

This clonotype was recorded many times. The chain combines TRBV7-2 with TRBJ2-1; TRBD1 matches at 9 bases. J was trimmed by 1 base and V by 4 bases; bases with no gene match: 8. Germline V gene lookup returns CDR1 SGHTA and CDR2 FQGNSA. The CDR3 has 17 residues. The CDR3 spells CASSSPTGGLSYNEQFF. The DNA of the CDR3 is TGTGCCAGCAGCTCCCCAACAGGGGGCTTGTCCTACAATGAGCAGTTCTTC.

Only a few counts were recorded for this clonotype. This chain joins TRBV11-2 and TRBJ1-1; 7 bases agree with TRBD1. The V and J ends lost 1 base and 0 bases, in that order; junction bases with no gene match: 2. CDR1 and CDR2 from the germline V gene are SGHAT and FQNNGV. The CDR3 has 15 residues. The CDR3 loop is CASSLAGQVNTEAFF. The DNA for the CDR3 is TGTGCCAGCAGCTTAGCCGGACAGGTGAACACTGAAGCTTTCTTT.

This clonotype has at least ten counts. The CDR3: CASLQGTGPYGYTF. The CDR3 DNA reads TGTGCCAGCTTACAGGGTACCGGACCCTATGGCTACACCTTC. The chain combines TRBV6-6 with TRBJ1-2; possible D gene TRBD1, 6 bases. Germline CDR1 reads MNHNY; CDR2 reads SVGAGI (reference sequence). Trimming took off 8 bases at V and 4 bases at J, with 17 bases between the two ends. This CDR3 has 14 residues.

The rearrangement links TRBV5-1 to TRBJ1-6, with TRBD1 as a possible D gene (5 bases). The V gene's germline CDR1 is SGHRS and CDR2 YFSETQ. This CDR3 has 15 amino acids. V was clipped by 7 bases and J by 10 bases, with 21 bases between them. CDR3 in amino acids: CASCLDTNGGSPLHF. The CDR3 DNA follows: TGCGCCAGCTGCCTCGACACAAATGGGGGATCACCCCTCCACTTT.

This clonotype was seen a few times. The chain combines TRBV6-5 with TRBJ2-7, with 8 bases matching TRBD2. The V and J ends lost 0 bases and 4 bases, in that order; junction bases with no gene match: 5. Germline CDR1 and CDR2: MNHEY and SVGAGI. The CDR3 sequence is 15 residues long. The CDR3 coding sequence is TGTGCCAGCAGTTACTCTCGCGGGAGGATTTACGAGCAGTACTTC. This translates into CASSYSRGRIYEQYF.

This clonotype was seen many times. The V call is TRBV7-8, the J call TRBJ2-2, with TRBD2 matching 8 bases. V gave up 7 bases and J gave up 6 bases; unmatched junction bases: 7. The length of the CDR3 is 14 residues. Germline V gives CDR1 SGHVS, CDR2 FQNEAQ. CDR3 in amino acids: CASMETSVSGELFF. Here the CDR3 DNA reads TGTGCCAGCATGGAGACTAGCGTCTCCGGGGAGCTGTTTTTT. Using reference TRBV7-8 and TRBJ2-2 for the parts outside the CDR3, the full variable domain is GAGVSQSPRYKVAKRGQDVALRCDPISGHVSLFWYQQALGQGPEFLTYFQNEAQLDKSGLPSDRFFAERPEGSVSTLKIQRTQQEDSAVYLCASMETSVSGELFFGEGSRLTVL.

This clonotype showed up many times. V and J are TRBV7-9 and TRBJ2-1, with unresolved D. The ends were cut back, 6 bases at V and 2 bases at J, with 5 bases in the middle. Germline V gene data show CDR1 as SEHNR and CDR2 as FQNEAQ (reference sequence). The CDR3 is made up of 12 amino acids. CDR3 loop: CASSSPYNEQFF. The CDR3 bases are TGTGCCAGCAGTTCACCCTACAATGAGCAGTTCTTC.

This clonotype has more than one count but fewer than ten. The chain is built from TRBV5-1 and TRBJ2-6, with 12 bases fitting TRBD1. V lost 3 bases, J lost 1 base, and 11 bases stayed unmatched. This CDR3 region has 20 residues. Per germline, CDR1 SGHRS and CDR2 YFSETQ. This chain's CDR3 is CASSWDRGRILASGANVLTF. DNA for the CDR3: TGCGCCAGCAGCTGGGACAGGGGGCGCATATTGGCGTCTGGGGCCAACGTCCTGACTTTC.

This clonotype has a handful of counts. The CDR3 region is CASSSVDTYGYTF. CDR3 in DNA: TGTGCCAGCAGTTCCGTCGACACCTATGGCTACACCTTC. V and J are TRBV6-5 and TRBJ1-2; no clear D. The CDR3 contains 13 residues. Germline loops: CDR1 MNHEY, CDR2 SVGAGI. Trimming shortened V by 4 bases and J by 4 bases, and 10 bases separated the two germline ends.

This clonotype was seen ten or more times. The chain joins TRBV5-1 to TRBJ2-3; the match to TRBD1 covers 10 bases. This CDR3 has 16 residues. Unmatched junction bases numbered 2, after V lost 0 bases and J lost 1 base. Germline CDR1 reads SGHRS; CDR2 reads YFSETQ. This CDR3 is CASSLATGGGTDTQYF. CDR3 sequence (DNA): TGCGCCAGCAGCTTGGCGACAGGGGGCGGCACAGATACGCAGTATTTT.

This clonotype was counted at least ten times. J is TRBJ1-1 and V is TRBV20-1, with 8 bases identical to TRBD1. This CDR3 spans 10 amino acids. With V trimmed by 6 bases and J by 9 bases, 3 bases remained unmatched. The germline gives CDR1 DFQATT, CDR2 SNEGSKA (reference sequence). CDR3 region: CSARDRKAFF. CDR3 nucleotides: TGCAGTGCAAGGGACAGGAAAGCTTTCTTT.

This clonotype was seen many times. The rearrangement uses TRBV11-1 and TRBJ1-1, with D uncertain. The CDR3 consists of 14 residues. Germline V lookup: CDR1 SGHAT, CDR2 FQDESV (reference sequence). The V and J ends lost 1 base and 3 bases respectively, with 9 bases between them. DNA for the CDR3: TGTGCCAGCAGCTTAGATGAGTGGGACACTGAAGCTTTCTTT. Amino acids: CASSLDEWDTEAFF. The full variable domain, completed using reference TRBV11-1 and TRBJ1-1, is EAEVAQSPRYKITEKSQAVAFWCDPISGHATLYWYRQILGQGPELLVQFQDESVVDDSQLPKDRFSAERLKGVDSTLKIQPAELGDSAMYLCASSLDEWDTEAFFGQGTRLTVV.

In this sample, this clonotype turned up many times. J is TRBJ1-1 and V is TRBV5-1, with D unclear. Germline V gene lookup returns CDR1 SGHRS and CDR2 YFSETQ. V dropped 5 bases and J dropped 1 base, with 12 bases sitting between them. The CDR3 extends over 14 amino acids. The CDR3 DNA sequence: TGCGCCAGCAGGCTTGGTGGGGAGAACACTGAAGCTTTCTTT. It yields the protein CASRLGGENTEAFF.

The rearrangement links TRBV7-9 to TRBJ2-7, with D perhaps given as TRBD1 or TRBD2 (6 bases each). This CDR3 has 14 residues. Germline V gives CDR1 SEHNR, CDR2 FQNEAQ (reference sequence). Trimming took 5 bases from V and 6 from J, leaving 17 bases between them. The CDR3, as DNA: TGTGCCAGCAGCCCTAGGGGGGCTGGAAGCGAGCAGTACTTC. Translating gives CASSPRGAGSEQYF.

This clonotype appeared many times. CDR3 coding DNA: TGCAGCGTTGAACGATTAGCCCAAGAGACCCAGTACTTC. Translated: CSVERLAQETQYF. The chain is built from TRBV29-1 and TRBJ2-5; D is uncertain. CDR3 size: 13 residues. Germline V lookup: CDR1 SQVTM, CDR2 ANQGSEA. Trimming cost V 2 bases and J 1 base, with 8 bases left between them. Full variable domain (outside the CDR3, taken from reference TRBV29-1 and TRBJ2-5): SAVISQKPSRDICQRGTSLTIQCQVDSQVTMMFWYRQQPGQSLTLIATANQGSEATYESGFVIDKFPISRPNLTFSTLTVSNMSPEDSSIYLCSVERLAQETQYFGPGTRLLVL.